The 26 T cell receptor beta chains listed next were all sequenced from one sample in a study of Graves' ophthalmopathy and Graves' hyperthyroidism. Amplification targeted the TCR beta CDR3 regions, with RNA transcripts as the source material. Following a first-round RT-PCR that used HTBI primers, a second-round multiplex PCR was carried out. TCRdb called the multiplex PCR reads again in MiXCR, with one record for every CDR3 protein. The data contain some 250,000 distinct CDR3 sequences, around 50% of them seen just once; the ten biggest clones take up over 40%. The sample consisted of peripheral blood. The receptors stem from an adult man with Graves' ophthalmopathy.

Many counts were recorded for this clonotype. The chain employs TRBV29-1 and TRBJ1-2; unclear D gene. The V end was cut by 3 bases, the J end by 2 bases, with 4 bases between. The CDR3 is 11 amino acids. Germline assignment: CDR1 SQVTM and CDR2 ANQGSEA. The CDR3 region is CSVEGNYGYTF. The CDR3, as DNA: TGCAGCGTTGAGGGCAACTATGGCTACACCTTC.

This clonotype was detected only a few times. The chain couples TRBV7-3 to TRBJ2-5; D unclear. The CDR3 has 14 residues. Trimming removed 1 base from V and 4 bases from J, with 10 bases in between. Germline lookup yields CDR1 SGHTA and CDR2 FQGTGA. CDR3 nucleotides: TGTGCCAGCAGCTTAAATGGGGTGAGAGAGACCCAGTACTTC. Translated: CASSLNGVRETQYF.

The chain couples TRBV7-9 to TRBJ2-7; D is possibly TRBD2 (6 bases). Germline values: CDR1 SEHNR, CDR2 FQNEAQ (reference sequence). V lost 7 bases and J lost 9, with 16 bases in between. This CDR3 has 12 amino acids. CDR3 DNA: TGTGCCAGCACCTCTTCTCGGGGAGGGCAGTACTTC. Translated: CASTSSRGGQYF.

The V and J genes are TRBV2 and TRBJ1-4, with 7 bases lining up with TRBD1. There are 14 residues in the CDR3. V was clipped by 3 bases and J by 7 bases; unmatched bases: 5. The germline gives CDR1 SNHLY, CDR2 FYNNEI. The chain's CDR3 is CASSDDREAEKLFF. DNA for the CDR3: TGTGCCAGCAGTGACGACAGGGAGGCTGAAAAACTGTTTTTT. The whole variable domain, filled in from reference TRBV2 and TRBJ1-4, reads EPEVTQTPSHQVTQMGQEVILRCVPISNHLYFYWYRQILGQKVEFLVSFYNNEISEKSEIFDDQFSVERPDGSNFTLKIRSTKLEDSAMYFCASSDDREAEKLFFGSGTQLSVL.

This clonotype was detected only a few times. V and J are TRBV20-1 and TRBJ2-7; 9 bases are shared with TRBD2. Trimming at V came to 4 bases and at J to 2 bases, leaving 3 bases not matched to a gene. The CDR3 consists of 13 residues. Per the germline V gene, CDR1 is DFQATT and CDR2 is SNEGSKA (reference sequence). The CDR3 DNA is TGCAGTGCTACCGCGGGGGGGCCCTACGAGCAGTACTTC. It encodes CSATAGGPYEQYF.

The V call is TRBV2, the J call TRBJ2-5; 12 bases map to TRBD2. The trim removed 6 bases at V and 1 base at J, leaving 3 bases unmatched. CDR3 length: 15 residues. Germline CDR1 reads SNHLY; CDR2 reads FYNNEI. The CDR3 region has the DNA TGTGCCAGCAGGGGACTAGCGGGTGGCCAAGAGACCCAGTACTTC. This translates into CASRGLAGGQETQYF.

This clonotype was counted a few times. This rearrangement joins TRBV11-2 to TRBJ2-5; 7 bases agree with TRBD2. The CDR3 extends over 15 amino acids. The germline CDR1 and CDR2 sequences are SGHAT and FQNNGV. The ends lost 1 base at V and 1 base at J; junction bases unmatched: 3. The CDR3 nucleotides are TGTGCCAGCAGCTTAGGCGGGACTACCCAAGAGACCCAGTACTTC. This codes for CASSLGGTTQETQYF.

This clonotype was seen more than once but under ten times. The chain is built from TRBV7-9 and TRBJ2-7; 8 bases match TRBD2. CDR1 is SEHNR, CDR2 FQNEAQ, per germline (reference sequence). This CDR3 spans 15 amino acids. Unmatched junction bases numbered 10, after V lost 3 bases and J lost 6 bases. CDR3 sequence: CASSLLLAGGVEQYF. CDR3 sequence (DNA): TGTGCCAGCAGCTTGCTCCTTGCGGGAGGTGTCGAGCAGTACTTC.

A single count supports this clonotype. This chain links TRBV29-1 with TRBJ1-1; D is perhaps TRBD1 (5 bases). This CDR3 is built from 12 residues. Germline CDR1 SQVTM, CDR2 ANQGSEA. Trimming shortened V by 3 bases and J by 11 bases, and 16 bases separated the two germline ends. CDR3 nucleotide sequence: TGCAGCGTTGATTCGAGGGACCCCGGGGCTTTCTTT. It yields the protein CSVDSRDPGAFF.

This clonotype was observed a handful of times. The V gene is TRBV24-1, the J gene TRBJ2-2; either TRBD1 or TRBD2 may supply D (5 bases each). Germline V gene lookup returns CDR1 KGHDR and CDR2 SFDVKD. V was shortened by 8 bases and J by 7 bases, with 19 bases between the two germline ends. The CDR3 is made up of 15 amino acids. The CDR3 reads CATTPSEGLGGELFF. The CDR3, as DNA: TGTGCCACCACTCCCTCCGAGGGGCTGGGCGGGGAGCTGTTTTTT.

The rearrangement uses TRBV2 and TRBJ1-1; D unclear. Germline CDR1 and CDR2: SNHLY and FYNNEI. The CDR3 consists of 14 residues. Trimming pared 6 bases from V and 1 base from J, leaving 12 bases between. CDR3 nucleotides: TGTGCCAGCAGGGCCGGAGGGTCGAACACTGAAGCTTTCTTT. It yields the protein CASRAGGSNTEAFF.

The chain couples TRBV18 to TRBJ2-7; TRBD1 agrees at 8 bases. The length of the CDR3 is 15 residues. Germline V CDR1 and CDR2: KGHSH, LQKENI. Trimming removed 2 bases from V and 3 bases from J; junction bases left unmatched: 6. CDR3 amino acids: CASSPGGQVYYEQYF. In DNA, the CDR3 is TGTGCCAGCTCACCAGGGGGACAGGTATACTACGAGCAGTACTTC.

About this clonotype: A much larger clone differs by one base, so this may be a read error. The chain employs TRBV29-1 and TRBJ2-5, with unresolved D. Trimming removed 5 bases at V and 1 base at J, with 14 bases between. Germline CDR1 is SQVTM and CDR2 is ANQGSEA. The CDR3 consists of 14 residues. The CDR3 bases are TGCAGCGTTCCTCTCCGGGCCACCCAAGAGACCCAGTACTTC. Protein sequence: CSVPLRATQETQYF.

V and J are TRBV25-1 and TRBJ2-5; 10 nucleotides align to TRBD1. CDR1 MGHDK and CDR2 SYGVNS come from the germline V gene. V was pared by 0 bases and J by 5 bases, with 6 bases of the junction left unmatched. The CDR3 covers 16 residues. The CDR3 reads CASSEYMGQGKETQYF. DNA of the CDR3: TGTGCCAGCAGTGAATATATGGGACAGGGGAAGGAGACCCAGTACTTC.

This chain connects TRBV7-2 to TRBJ2-2; 8 bases line up with TRBD1. V trimming: 5 bases; J trimming: 9 bases; junction bases outside the gene matches: 14. Germline V gives CDR1 SGHTA, CDR2 FQGNSA. CDR3 length equals 16 residues. Written as DNA, the CDR3 is TGTGCCAGCAGCCTGTACAGGGGGTCATTGGTGAGGGAGCTGTTTTTT. Encoded protein: CASSLYRGSLVRELFF.

Remarks on this clonotype: One end of the junction does not line up with germline, which may come from a read error. The chain links TRBV9 to TRBJ1-1, with TRBD1 matching over 9 bases. This CDR3 spans 15 amino acids. CDR1 and CDR2 (germline): SGDLS, YYNGEE. The CDR3 nucleotides read TGTGTCAGCAGCCAAGGTTACAGGGGGCGGACTGAAGCTTTCTTT. It codes for CVSSQGYRGRTEAFF.

Only a few counts were recorded for this clonotype. This chain links TRBV5-6 with TRBJ1-5; no definite D call. Germline lookup yields CDR1 SGHDT and CDR2 YYEEEE. The CDR3 extends over 13 amino acids. V lost 0 bases and J lost 3, with 4 bases in between. CDR3 DNA: TGTGCCAGCAGCTTGGTGCCCAATCAGCCCCAGCATTTT. Its translation is CASSLVPNQPQHF.

This clonotype has only a few counts. V is TRBV29-1 and J is TRBJ1-5; the D gene is possibly TRBD1 (5 bases). Germline V gene sequence: CDR1 SQVTM, CDR2 ANQGSEA. The V gene lost 4 bases and the J gene lost 7 bases, with 14 bases spanning the gap. This CDR3 is built from 13 residues. In DNA form, the CDR3 reads TGCAGCGTTGTTCAAGGGGCGGGCCAGCCCCAGCATTTT. It translates to CSVVQGAGQPQHF.

J is TRBJ2-7 and V is TRBV13; a weak D match, TRBD2 (5 bases). The ends were cut back, 6 bases at V and 1 base at J, with 10 bases in the middle. The CDR3 length is 13 residues. CDR1 is PRHDT and CDR2 is FYEKMQ in the germline V gene (reference sequence). CDR3 coding DNA: TGTGCCAGCAGACCTTCGGGGTCCTACGAGCAGTACTTC. This gives the protein CASRPSGSYEQYF.

The genes are TRBV4-1 and TRBJ2-7; 9 bases are shared with TRBD1. Germline CDR1 reads MGHRA; CDR2 reads YSYEKL. V dropped 2 bases and J dropped 5; count of bases not matched to a gene: 1. The CDR3 sequence is 13 residues long. The CDR3 coding sequence is TGCGCCAGCAGCCAAAGGACAGGGGACGAGCAGTACTTC. This gives the protein CASSQRTGDEQYF.

This chain links TRBV6-5 with TRBJ2-7, with TRBD1 matching 9 bases. V shed 5 bases and J 2 bases; nucleotides not matched to a gene: 7. This CDR3 is built from 15 residues. CDR1 MNHEY and CDR2 SVGAGI come from the germline V gene. The CDR3 protein is CASSEVGTGPYEQYF. The CDR3 nucleotides read TGTGCCAGCAGTGAAGTGGGGACAGGGCCCTACGAGCAGTACTTC.

This chain links TRBV5-1 with TRBJ2-7; D remains unclear. The CDR3 covers 14 residues. The germline V gene encodes CDR1 SGHRS and CDR2 YFSETQ. Trimming shortened V by 0 bases and J by 2 bases, and 9 bases separated the two germline ends. CDR3 bases: TGCGCCAGCAGCTTGGGCCTAGACCCCTACGAGCAGTACTTC. It encodes CASSLGLDPYEQYF.

A word on this clonotype: A single base separates this from a much larger clone, so it may be a read error. The J gene is TRBJ1-2, the V gene TRBV10-3; 9 bases match TRBD1. This CDR3 contains 14 residues. Germline CDR1 and CDR2: ENHRY and SYGVKD. CDR3 in amino acids: CASSDAGQGRGYTF. CDR3 nucleotide sequence: TGTGCCAGCAGTGATGCGGGACAGGGACGTGGCTACACCTTC.

The gene calls are TRBV9 and TRBJ1-6; 7 positions agree with TRBD1. This CDR3 region has 14 residues. Germline V gives CDR1 SGDLS, CDR2 YYNGEE. V trimming: 5 bases; J trimming: 6 bases; junction bases outside the gene matches: 5. CDR3 residues: CASSRQGINSPLHF. CDR3 nucleotides: TGTGCCAGCAGTCGACAGGGAATTAATTCACCCCTCCACTTT.

The chain uses TRBV2 and TRBJ1-5; no clear D. Trimming took off 8 bases at V and 0 bases at J, with 8 bases between the two ends. This CDR3 region has 13 residues. Germline V CDR1 and CDR2: SNHLY, FYNNEI. CDR3 nucleotide sequence: TGTGCCAGCGGGAGGAGTAGCAATCAGCCCCAGCATTTT. This sequence encodes CASGRSSNQPQHF.

The gene calls are TRBV20-1 and TRBJ2-5; no clear D. The V and J ends lost 5 bases and 2 bases respectively, with 27 bases between them. The CDR3 has 18 residues. CDR1 is DFQATT, CDR2 SNEGSKA, per germline (reference sequence). CDR3 protein: CSASQIHTLGKIQETQYF. The CDR3, as DNA: TGCAGTGCTTCCCAGATCCACACCCTAGGGAAGATACAAGAGACCCAGTACTTC.